This T cell receptor beta chain originates from a study of CD8+ T cells in alopecia areata. Study-wide context: C3H/HeJ graft donors with spontaneous alopecia, aged roughly 6-13 months, supplied skin that was transplanted onto female C3H/HeJ mice aged roughly 6-11 weeks. Broader study findings: Sharing of TCR sequences between patients (possibly for HLA-related reasons) was less clear than in mice. Affected scalp, especially in alopecia totalis/universalis, had a higher clonality than normal scalp did. Scalp sequencing captures resident alphabeta T cells of normal skin too.

V shed 5 bases and J 2 bases; nucleotides not matched to a gene: 5. This CDR3 is 15 amino acids long. The germline gives CDR1 SNHLY, CDR2 FYNGKV (reference sequence). Sorting of pooled cutaneous lymph node cells used CD4, CD8alpha, NKG2D, NKG2ACE and other markers. This clone was seen a handful of times. What it recognizes is unknown. The germline and genes are mouse ones. Read coverage stops 4 residues before the CDR3 terminus; the germline J gene supplies the remainder. RNA, once extracted, was reverse transcribed into cDNA for use as the sequencing template. Here immunoSEQ multiplex PCR was the method, and the copy in TCRdb shows in-frame clones only, minus some. This sample comprises 200,000 to 300,000 clones, none seen once only.

This TCR came from a C3H/HeJ mouse with alopecia areata. The mouse line has the MHC haplotype H2-k. Sequenced input: CD4+ T cells sorted from a lymph node. The chain combines TRBV3 with TRBJ2-5; 9 bases are a match to TRBD1. Partial CDR3 DNA: TGTGCCAGCAGCCCTCGACAGGGGGGCCAAGAC. Amino acid sequence: CASSPRQGGQD. The CDR3 as a whole reads CASSPRQGGQDTQYF.